This is a list of T cell receptor beta chains from one sample in a study of blood T cell repertoires in COVID-19. Some clones are missing from TCRdb's copy, which holds only in-frame ones; the method was immunoSEQ multiplex PCR. The sample has more than 300,000 clones, approximately 91% seen once. Material: PBMCs or T cells enriched from blood (not recorded which). The receptors here all came from a woman aged 25 to 39 who had been exposed to COVID-19. Each CDR3 is given with its conserved first and last residue. A D gene is named only where the DNA matches it firmly. Clone size is not always given. Where it is, it says once, few, many or a class for expanded clones.

NA,TRBJ1-2,NA,TRBV3-1/TRBV3-2,13,CASSPRGSYGYTF,TGTGCCAGCAGCCCTCGAGGGAGCTATGGCTACACCTTC
NA,TRBJ1-1,NA,TRBV5-1,14,CASSLDPGRAEAFF,TGCGCCAGCAGCTTGGATCCGGGGAGGGCTGAAGCTTTCTTT
NA,TRBJ1-6,NA,TRBV28,15,CASTPGSPVGSPLHF,TGTGCCAGCACTCCGGGGAGTCCCGTGGGTTCACCCCTCCACTTT
NA,TRBJ1-6,NA,TRBV18,15,CASSSSAVSNSPLHF,TGTGCCAGCTCGTCTTCCGCGGTATCGAATTCACCCCTCCACTTT
once,TRBJ1-2,TRBD1,TRBV27,17,CASRETPGTGRIDGYTF,TGTGCCAGCAGGGAGACCCCCGGGACAGGGAGGATTGATGGCTACACCTTC
NA,TRBJ2-2,NA,TRBV12-3/TRBV12-4,13,CASSPVRTGELFF,TGTGCCAGCAGCCCCGTCCGGACTGGGGAGCTGTTTTTT
once,TRBJ2-3,NA,TRBV4-2,17,CASSQDFGTEDTDTQYF,TGTGCCAGCAGCCAAGATTTTGGCACAGAAGACACAGATACGCAGTATTTT
NA,TRBJ1-1,TRBD1,TRBV27,14,CASSYRGKYTEAFF,TGTGCCAGCAGCTACAGGGGGAAGTACACTGAAGCTTTCTTT
NA,TRBJ2-5,NA,TRBV5-1,14,CASSLGQTQETQYF,TGCGCCAGCAGCTTGGGACAGACTCAAGAGACCCAGTACTTC
NA,TRBJ2-1,NA,TRBV28,14,CASEGQYSYNEQFF,TGTGCCAGCGAAGGACAGTACTCCTACAATGAGCAGTTCTTC
NA,TRBJ2-3,NA,TRBV4-1,15,CASSHGLTSPDTQYF,TGCGCCAGCAGCCATGGGTTGACTAGTCCGGATACGCAGTATTTT
few,TRBJ1-6,NA,TRBV20-1,15,CSASIQSGDNSPLHF,TGCAGTGCTAGTATTCAGTCCGGAGATAATTCACCCCTCCACTTT
NA,TRBJ2-3,NA,TRBV5-4,16,CASSLGGTNIGDTQYF,TGTGCCAGCAGCTTGGGAGGGACAAACATTGGAGATACGCAGTATTTT
NA,TRBJ1-5,NA,TRBV19,15,CASSIGDRINQPQHF,TGTGCCAGTAGTATTGGCGACAGGATCAATCAGCCCCAGCATTTT
NA,TRBJ2-1,NA,TRBV7-2,13,CASSFSDYNEQFF,TGTGCCAGCAGCTTTTCAGATTACAATGAGCAGTTCTTC
NA,TRBJ2-1,NA,TRBV19,15,CASSRSPVSYNEQFF,TGTGCCAGTAGTAGGAGCCCTGTTTCCTACAATGAGCAGTTCTTC
once,TRBJ1-5,NA,TRBV11-2,16,CASSLGGLGVNQPQHF,TGTGCCAGCAGCTTAGGGGGTTTAGGGGTGAATCAGCCCCAGCATTTT
NA,TRBJ2-4,NA,TRBV4-1,15,CASSQVRLAKNIQYF,TGCGCCAGCAGCCAAGTGCGGCTAGCCAAAAACATTCAGTACTTC
NA,TRBJ1-6,TRBD1,TRBV3-1/TRBV3-2,15,CASSQGDSTNSPLHF,TGTGCCAGCAGCCAAGGGGACAGTACAAATTCACCCCTCCACTTT
NA,TRBJ2-1,NA,TRBV13,12,CASSLSPRGQFF,TGTGCCAGCAGCTTATCGCCCAGGGGGCAGTTCTTC
once,TRBJ1-2,NA,TRBV5-1,11,CASSGINGYTF,TGCGCCTCAAGTGGCATAAATGGCTACACCTTC
NA,TRBJ1-6,NA,TRBV12-3/TRBV12-4,13,CASRPLGDSPLHF,TGTGCCAGCAGGCCTCTAGGGGATTCACCCCTCCACTTT
NA,TRBJ1-3,NA,TRBV24-1,17,CATSGIPQRFSGNTIYF,TGTGCCACCAGTGGGATCCCTCAGCGGTTCTCTGGAAACACCATATATTTT
NA,TRBJ2-7,NA,TRBV6-5,13,CASSFQGDYEQYF,TGTGCCAGCAGTTTCCAGGGCGACTACGAGCAGTACTTC
NA,TRBJ1-1,NA,TRBV27,15,CASSEDWIHYTEAFF,TGTGCCAGCAGTGAAGACTGGATACACTACACTGAAGCTTTCTTT
NA,TRBJ2-7,TRBD2,TRBV6-5,14,CASSREGTSYEQYF,TGTGCCAGCAGCCGGGAGGGTACTTCCTACGAGCAGTACTTC
NA,TRBJ2-7,TRBD1,TRBV7-9,15,CASSSRQGVSYEQYF,TGTGCCAGCAGCTCCAGACAGGGGGTTTCCTACGAGCAGTACTTC
NA,TRBJ2-7,TRBD1,TRBV7-2,15,CASSFYRDRGYEQYF,TGTGCCAGCAGCTTTTATAGGGACAGGGGCTACGAGCAGTACTTC